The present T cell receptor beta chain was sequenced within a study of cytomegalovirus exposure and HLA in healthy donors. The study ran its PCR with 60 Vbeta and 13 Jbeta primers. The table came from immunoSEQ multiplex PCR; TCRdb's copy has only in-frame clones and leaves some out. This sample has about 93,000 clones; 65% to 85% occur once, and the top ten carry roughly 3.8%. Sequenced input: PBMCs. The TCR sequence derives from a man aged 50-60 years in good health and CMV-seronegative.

The CDR3 is CASSQDPDRLSGYTF. The CDR3 DNA reads TGCGCCAGCAGCCAAGATCCGGACAGGCTAAGCGGCTACACCTTC. The V gene is TRBV4-1, the J gene TRBJ1-2, with TRBD1 matching over 7 bases. The CDR3 spans 15 residues. Unmatched junction bases numbered 9, after V lost 0 bases and J lost 8 bases. Per the germline V gene, CDR1 is MGHRA and CDR2 is YSYEKL.